Given below is one T cell receptor beta chain in context. The antigen remains unidentified. Profiled with immunoSEQ multiplex PCR; TCRdb holds only in-frame clones, not every one. The top ten hold roughly 1.2% of the sample, which has some 1.4 million clones, over 95% seen once. This entry comes from a study of shared clonotypes between healthy human individuals. Recent acute infections and vaccinations were absent in the healthy HIV-negative adult donors. Division of CD4+ cells produced a CD45RA+ naive subset and a CD45RA-negative memory subset. The study's findings and limits: Relative to memory subsets, naive subsets generally showed larger estimated richness.

The sequenced material came from naive CD4+ T cells sorted from blood. Sample subset: CD45RA+ positively selected. This receptor was identified in a young man in good health.

The CDR3: CASSLKAYGLAGSTGELFF. The CDR3 nucleotides read TGTGCCAGCAGTTTAAAAGCCTATGGACTAGCGGGTTCCACCGGGGAGCTGTTTTTT. This rearrangement joins TRBV27 to TRBJ2-2; 11 bases align to TRBD2. The germline V gene has CDR1 MNHEY and CDR2 SMNVEV (reference sequence). This CDR3 comprises 19 residues. V lost 2 bases, J lost 4 bases, and 12 bases stayed unmatched.